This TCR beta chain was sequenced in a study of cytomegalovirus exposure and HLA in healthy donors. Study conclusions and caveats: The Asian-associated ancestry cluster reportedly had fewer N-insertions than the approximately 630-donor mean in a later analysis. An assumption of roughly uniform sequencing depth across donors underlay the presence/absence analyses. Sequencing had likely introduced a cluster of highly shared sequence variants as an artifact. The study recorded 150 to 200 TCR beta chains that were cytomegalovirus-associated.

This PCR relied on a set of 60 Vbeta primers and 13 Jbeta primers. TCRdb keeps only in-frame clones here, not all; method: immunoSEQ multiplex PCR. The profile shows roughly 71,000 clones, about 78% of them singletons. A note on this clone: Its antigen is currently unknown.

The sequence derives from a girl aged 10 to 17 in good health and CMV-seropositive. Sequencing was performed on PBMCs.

The chain's CDR3 is CATRGSAGSYNEQFF. The CDR3 DNA is TGTGCCACCCGGGGGTCAGCGGGCTCCTACAATGAGCAGTTCTTC. V gene TRBV6-4 combines with J gene TRBJ2-1; a possible D gene is TRBD2 (6 bases). The CDR3 is 15 residues long. Trimming took 10 bases from V and 0 from J, leaving 16 bases between them. The V gene's germline CDR1 is MRHNA and CDR2 SNTAGT.